This T cell receptor (beta chain) was recovered during a study of shared clonotypes between healthy human individuals. Study-level findings and limits: As a rule, naive subsets had a larger estimated richness than memory subsets.

Donors, without exception, were Caucasian adults residing in Nashville, Tennessee. The split of CD4+ cells yielded CD45RA+ naive and CD45RA-negative memory subsets. Method: immunoSEQ multiplex PCR; TCRdb's copy keeps in-frame clones and lacks some. In the table there are 950,000 to 1,100,000 clones, roughly 74% of which are singletons. Of note for this clone: Its target is not known.

The CDR3 sequence is 16 residues long. V was clipped by 1 base and J by 0 bases, with 10 bases between them. From germline, CDR1 is MGHRA and CDR2 YSYEKL. V is TRBV4-1 and J is TRBJ1-3; no firm D call. The sequence came from a man younger than 35 in good health. Some clones in this sample may be carry-over from other donors' samples. Sequenced input: memory CD4+ T cells from PBMCs. The subset denotes: CD45RA-negative fraction. The CDR3 region has the DNA TGCGCCAGCAGCCAAGTGGCAGCCATCTCTGGAAACACCATATATTTT. Translating gives CASSQVAAISGNTIYF.